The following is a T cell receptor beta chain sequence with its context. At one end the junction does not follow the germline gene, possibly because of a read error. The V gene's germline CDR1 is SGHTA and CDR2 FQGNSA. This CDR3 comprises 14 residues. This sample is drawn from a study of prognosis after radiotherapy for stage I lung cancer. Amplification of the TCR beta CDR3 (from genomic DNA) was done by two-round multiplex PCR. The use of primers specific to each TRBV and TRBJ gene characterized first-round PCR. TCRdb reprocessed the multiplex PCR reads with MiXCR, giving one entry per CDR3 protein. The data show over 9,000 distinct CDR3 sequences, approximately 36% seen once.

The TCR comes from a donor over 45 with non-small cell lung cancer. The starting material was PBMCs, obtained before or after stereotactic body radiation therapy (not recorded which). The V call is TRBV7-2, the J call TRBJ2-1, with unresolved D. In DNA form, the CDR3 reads TGTGCCAGCAGCCGAGTATCCTCCTACAATGAGAAGTTCTTC. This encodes CASSRVSSYNEKFF. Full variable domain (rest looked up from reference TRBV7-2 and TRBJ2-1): GAGVSQSPSNKVTEKGKDVELRCDPISGHTALYWYRQSLGQGLEFLIYFQGNSAPDKSGLPSDRFSAERTGGSVSTLTIQRTQQEDSAVYLCASSRVSSYNEKFFGPGTRLTVL.